The 29 T cell receptor beta chains below come from one sample, sequenced in a study of cytomegalovirus exposure and HLA in healthy donors. PCR was performed using 60 Vbeta and 13 Jbeta primers. Method: immunoSEQ multiplex PCR; TCRdb's copy keeps in-frame clones and lacks some. This sample has 150,000 to 200,000 clones, with around 83% found just once. Input material: PBMCs. These receptors all stem from a man aged 45-60 years in good health and CMV-seronegative.

This clone was observed a single time. The chain is built from TRBV4-3 and TRBJ1-1; a weak D match, TRBD1 (6 bases). Trimming took 2 bases from V and 3 from J, leaving 10 bases between them. The CDR3 extends over 14 amino acids. Germline lookup yields CDR1 LGHNA and CDR2 YSLEER. The CDR3 reads CASSQRTDYTEAFF. CDR3 coding DNA: TGCGCCAGCAGCCAACGGACAGATTACACTGAAGCTTTCTTT.

The table lists this clone with a count of one. J is TRBJ1-5 and V is TRBV6-6; TRBD1 matches 10 bases. The germline V gene encodes CDR1 MNHNY and CDR2 SVGAGI (reference sequence). V dropped 5 bases and J dropped 6; count of bases not matched to a gene: 10. There are 16 residues in the CDR3. The CDR3 DNA follows: TGTGCCAGCAGTCCACGACAGGGGGCATGGGGTCAGCCCCAGCATTTT. Translated, it gives CASSPRQGAWGQPQHF.

The chain links TRBV2 to TRBJ1-1, with a tentative D call TRBD1 (5 bases). V was cut by 8 bases and J by 6 bases, with 25 bases left in between. The length of the CDR3 is 16 residues. Germline CDR1 and CDR2: SNHLY and FYNNEI. Written as DNA, the CDR3 is TGTGCCAGCTGTTTAGGACACGGGAGGATGTGCGCTGAAGCTTTCTTT. As protein: CASCLGHGRMCAEAFF.

The gene calls are TRBV19 and TRBJ2-2; perhaps TRBD2 as D (5 bases). V was cut by 6 bases and J by 8 bases, with 19 bases left in between. The CDR3 totals 15 residues. The germline V gene encodes CDR1 LNHDA and CDR2 SQIVND (reference sequence). The CDR3 DNA sequence: TGTGCCAGTAGAGTAATACAGAGGGTCCGTGGGGAGCTGTTTTTT. It yields the protein CASRVIQRVRGELFF.

This rearrangement joins TRBV19 to TRBJ2-1; 10 nucleotides align to TRBD2. V lost 3 bases to trimming and J lost 9 bases; unmatched junction nucleotides: 5. From germline, CDR1 is LNHDA and CDR2 SQIVND (reference sequence). CDR3 length: 14 residues. This chain's CDR3 is CASSIPSGSGEQFF. CDR3 in DNA: TGTGCCAGTAGTATTCCTAGCGGGAGCGGTGAGCAGTTCTTC.

This clone was detected a few times. The same CDR3 also results from other DNA sequences found in this sample. The chain couples TRBV30 to TRBJ1-1; tentatively, D is TRBD1 (6 bases). The V and J ends lost 0 bases and 5 bases respectively, with 10 bases between them. Germline V lookup: CDR1 GTSNPN, CDR2 SVGIG (reference sequence). This CDR3 spans 13 amino acids. In DNA form, the CDR3 reads TGTGCCTGGAGTGTCAGGGGTGGAACTGAAGCTTTCTTT. Amino acids: CAWSVRGGTEAFF.

This clone was observed once. The chain is built from TRBV19 and TRBJ2-1, with a possible D match to TRBD2 (5 bases). Germline loops: CDR1 LNHDA, CDR2 SQIVND (reference sequence). The CDR3 runs to 16 residues. V was clipped by 3 bases and J by 0 bases, with 12 bases between them. Written as DNA, the CDR3 is TGTGCCAGTAGTATTCGAGCGGTGGGCTCCTACAATGAGCAGTTCTTC. This translates into CASSIRAVGSYNEQFF.

The chain is built from TRBV6-5 and TRBJ1-5, with 7 bases identical to TRBD1. CDR1 and CDR2 (germline): MNHEY, SVGAGI. CDR3 length equals 13 residues. The J segment lost 7 bases and the V segment lost 7 bases, leaving 7 bases of the junction unmatched. The CDR3 bases are TGTGCCAGCAAACAGGGGTTGGAACAGCCCCAGCATTTT. Its protein is CASKQGLEQPQHF.

CDR3 residues: CASSLASGKSYEQYF. For the CDR3, the DNA is TGTGCCAGCAGCTTAGCTAGCGGGAAGTCCTACGAGCAGTACTTC. The chain uses TRBV7-8 and TRBJ2-7; 8 nucleotides match TRBD2. The CDR3 extends over 15 amino acids. CDR1 and CDR2 (germline): SGHVS, FQNEAQ. The junction had 2 bases not matched to a gene; V was cut back by 0 bases and J by 1 base.

The chain employs TRBV7-9 and TRBJ2-1; 8 bases map to TRBD1. Germline loops: CDR1 SEHNR, CDR2 FQNEAQ (reference sequence). J was trimmed by 5 bases and V by 4 bases; bases with no gene match: 7. The CDR3 covers 15 residues. This CDR3 reads CASSSGQGIHNEQFF. In nucleotides, the CDR3 is TGTGCCAGCAGCTCAGGACAGGGTATCCACAATGAGCAGTTCTTC.

The genes are TRBV6-5 and TRBJ1-5; maybe TRBD1 (6 bases). The germline gives CDR1 MNHEY, CDR2 SVGAGI. This CDR3 has 14 amino acids. V gave up 5 bases and J gave up 6 bases, with 14 bases separating them. The CDR3 sequence: CASSQDRGVQPQHF. For the CDR3, the DNA is TGTGCCAGCAGTCAGGACAGAGGAGTTCAGCCCCAGCATTTT.

The V and J genes are TRBV7-2 and TRBJ2-1, with 11 bases fitting TRBD2. Trimming cost V 1 base and J 8 bases; bases outside gene matches: 7. The CDR3 sequence is 16 residues long. CDR1 SGHTA and CDR2 FQGNSA come from the germline V gene. The CDR3 region is CASSLGGSGRAYEQFF. CDR3 coding DNA: TGTGCCAGCAGCTTAGGAGGTAGCGGGAGGGCCTATGAGCAGTTCTTC.

V gene TRBV19 combines with J gene TRBJ2-3, with 14 bases aligning to TRBD2. This CDR3 region has 17 residues. With V trimmed by 5 bases and J by 1 base, 5 bases remained unmatched. Germline lookup yields CDR1 LNHDA and CDR2 SQIVND (reference sequence). CDR3 residues: CASSPPGLAGGTDTQYF. CDR3 in DNA: TGTGCCAGTAGTCCTCCGGGACTAGCGGGGGGCACAGATACGCAGTATTTT.

J is TRBJ2-6 and V is TRBV7-3; 11 nucleotides agree with TRBD2. Germline V gene lookup returns CDR1 SGHTA and CDR2 FQGTGA. J was trimmed by 4 bases and V by 7 bases; bases with no gene match: 12. The CDR3 is 18 residues long. The CDR3 spells CASTDRTSGPLGANVLTF. The CDR3 DNA reads TGTGCCAGCACCGATCGGACTAGCGGGCCCCTCGGGGCCAACGTCCTGACTTTC.

In this sample, this clone turned up a few times. Written as DNA, the CDR3 is TGTGCCTGGAGTCTTACGGGGGGGGTCGAGACCCAGTACTTC. Protein: CAWSLTGGVETQYF. The V and J genes are TRBV30 and TRBJ2-5, with 8 bases identical to TRBD2. CDR3 length: 14 residues. Germline CDR1 and CDR2: GTSNPN and SVGIG (reference sequence). The J segment lost 5 bases and the V segment lost 2 bases, leaving 7 bases of the junction unmatched.

The chain links TRBV28 to TRBJ2-4; D is possibly TRBD1 (6 bases). CDR3 length: 15 residues. The germline V gene encodes CDR1 MDHEN and CDR2 SYDVKM. V lost 3 bases to trimming and J lost 0 bases, with 9 bases between them. In DNA form, the CDR3 reads TGTGCCAGCAGTTTGTGGGGGCTAGCCAAAAACATTCAGTACTTC. This codes for CASSLWGLAKNIQYF.

The chain is built from TRBV6-5 and TRBJ2-3; TRBD2 is a possible D gene (5 bases). Deletions cut 2 bases from V and 5 bases from J, with 14 bases between. This CDR3 has 15 residues. CDR1 and CDR2 from the germline V gene are MNHEY and SVGAGI. CDR3 residues: CASSYRSGLVDTQYF. The CDR3 coding sequence is TGTGCCAGCAGTTACCGAAGCGGCCTGGTAGATACGCAGTATTTT.

The chain couples TRBV18 to TRBJ2-5, with D possibly matching TRBD2 (7 bases). The CDR3 is 16 amino acids. V was trimmed by 1 base and J by 2 bases, leaving 14 bases between them. CDR1 is KGHSH and CDR2 is LQKENI in the germline V gene. The CDR3 spells CASSPLRGGGQETQYF. DNA for the CDR3: TGTGCCAGCTCACCACTTAGGGGGGGCGGACAAGAGACCCAGTACTTC. Full variable domain (missing parts from reference TRBV18 and TRBJ2-5): NAGVMQNPRHLVRRRGQEARLRCSPMKGHSHVYWYRQLPEEGLKFMVYLQKENIIDESGMPKERFSAEFPKEGPSILRIQQVVRGDSAAYFCASSPLRGGGQETQYFGPGTRLLVL.

The table lists this clone with a count of one. CDR3 sequence: CAIRGGLGTYDEQYF. The CDR3 bases are TGTGCCATCAGGGGGGGGTTGGGGACCTACGACGAGCAGTACTTC. The V call is TRBV10-3, the J call TRBJ2-7; 7 bases line up with TRBD2. Trimming cost V 6 bases and J 5 bases; bases outside gene matches: 13. The V gene's germline CDR1 is ENHRY and CDR2 SYGVKD. The CDR3 runs 15 residues.

In the case of this clone: A junction boundary mismatches the germline segment, possibly from a read error. J is TRBJ2-1 and V is TRBV7-7, with 7 bases aligning to TRBD2. This CDR3 comprises 13 residues. The germline gives CDR1 SSHAT, CDR2 FNYEAQ (reference sequence). The CDR3 loop is CASSLTASGVQFF. As DNA, the CDR3 is TGTGCTAGCAGCTTAACCGCCAGCGGGGTCCAGTTCTTC.

V and J are TRBV27 and TRBJ2-2, with 8 bases aligning to TRBD2. V was pared by 2 bases and J by 10 bases, with 18 bases of the junction left unmatched. Germline CDR1 MNHEY, CDR2 SMNVEV (reference sequence). The CDR3 runs 18 residues. The DNA for the CDR3 is TGTGCCAGCAGTTTACGACGGGGGGGCGTGACCCGTTTGCTGGAGCTGTTTTTT. This encodes CASSLRRGGVTRLLELFF.

This clone appeared a single time. The chain carries TRBV6-5 and TRBJ1-6; possibly TRBD1 for D (5 bases). The V gene lost 5 bases and the J gene lost 7 bases, with 15 bases spanning the gap. CDR1 MNHEY and CDR2 SVGAGI come from the germline V gene. The CDR3 contains 15 residues. The DNA of the CDR3 is TGTGCCAGCAGTCGACGGGACTCGGGGAATTCACCCCTCCACTTT. It encodes CASSRRDSGNSPLHF.

The genes are TRBV7-2 and TRBJ2-7; TRBD1 matches at 8 bases. This CDR3 is 13 amino acids long. Losses at the gene ends were 3 bases for V and 3 bases for J; bases not matched to a gene: 1. Germline lookup yields CDR1 SGHTA and CDR2 FQGNSA. The CDR3 DNA follows: TGTGCCAGCAGCTTGGGGACAGGCTACGAGCAGTACTTC. It encodes CASSLGTGYEQYF.

The rearrangement joins TRBV5-1 to TRBJ2-5, with a weak D call TRBD2 (6 bases). TRBJ2-7 explains the end of the DNA better; the J call may be wrong. The CDR3 loop spans 14 amino acids. Per the germline V gene, CDR1 is SGHRS and CDR2 is YFSETQ. The CDR3 is CASSRGTALVEQYF. The CDR3 nucleotides are TGCGCCAGCAGCCGCGGGACTGCTTTAGTCGAGCAGTACTTC.

The chain joins TRBV4-2 to TRBJ2-1; TRBD2 agrees at 7 bases. The CDR3 extends over 15 amino acids. The germline V gene has CDR1 LGHNA and CDR2 YNFKEQ. The J segment lost 0 bases and the V segment lost 8 bases, leaving 7 bases of the junction unmatched. The CDR3 sequence is CASRKTGGSYNEQFF. CDR3 bases: TGTGCCAGCCGGAAGACGGGGGGCTCCTACAATGAGCAGTTCTTC.

This clone appeared a few times. V usage is TRBV6-5 and J usage is TRBJ1-2; D perhaps matches TRBD1 (5 bases). V lost 8 bases and J lost 8, with 18 bases in between. CDR1 and CDR2 from the germline V gene are MNHEY and SVGAGI. The CDR3 sequence is 13 residues long. The CDR3 spells CASRRVGGNGYTF. Written as DNA, the CDR3 is TGTGCCAGCCGACGGGTGGGGGGAAACGGCTACACCTTC.

V is TRBV19 and J is TRBJ1-4; 8 bases agree with TRBD1. Germline CDR1 is LNHDA and CDR2 is SQIVND (reference sequence). This CDR3 has 17 amino acids. The ends lost 5 bases at V and 5 bases at J; junction bases unmatched: 13. CDR3 DNA: TGTGCCAGTAGTCCCAGGATCGGACAGGGTGAAAATGAAAAACTGTTTTTT. Amino acid sequence: CASSPRIGQGENEKLFF. Full variable domain (remainder filled in from reference TRBV19 and TRBJ1-4): DGGITQSPKYLFRKEGQNVTLSCEQNLNHDAMYWYRQDPGQGLRLIYYSQIVNDFQKGDIAEGYSVSREKKESFPLTVTSAQKNPTAFYLCASSPRIGQGENEKLFFGSGTQLSVL.

This clone was observed once. The rearrangement links TRBV6-5 to TRBJ2-7, with 9 bases aligning to TRBD1. This CDR3 has 15 amino acids. Germline V gene data show CDR1 as MNHEY and CDR2 as SVGAGI. The V segment lost 6 bases and the J segment 2 bases; nucleotides outside the gene matches: 8. The CDR3 bases are TGTGCCAGCAGCGACTGGACAGGGGAACCCTACGAGCAGTACTTC. This sequence encodes CASSDWTGEPYEQYF.

This chain joins TRBV4-1 and TRBJ2-5; 8 bases agree with TRBD2. V trimming: 0 bases; J trimming: 7 bases; junction bases outside the gene matches: 10. The CDR3 contains 16 residues. Germline assignment: CDR1 MGHRA and CDR2 YSYEKL. Written as DNA, the CDR3 is TGCGCCAGCAGCCAAGATATAAGCGACGGGGGGGGGACCCAGTACTTC. Protein sequence: CASSQDISDGGGTQYF.